These 20 T cell receptor beta chains were all obtained from the same sample, sequenced in a study of T cell responses to AZD1222 COVID-19 vaccine. The data were produced by immunoSEQ multiplex PCR, yet TCRdb's version contains in-frame clones alone and is incomplete. Among 120,000 to 150,000 clones listed, around 90% were seen once. The sample was peripheral blood, taken on day 0 of MenACWY control vaccination. The receptor set was obtained from an adult in good health.

The CDR3: CASSTPGGAITGELFF. The CDR3 nucleotides read TGTGCCAGCAGCACTCCGGGGGGGGCAATCACCGGGGAGCTGTTTTTT. This chain uses TRBV5-4 with TRBJ2-2; 8 nucleotides match TRBD2. The J segment lost 4 bases and the V segment lost 4 bases, leaving 9 bases of the junction unmatched. Germline lookup yields CDR1 SGHNT and CDR2 YYREEE (reference sequence). CDR3 length: 16 amino acids.

This clone was found once. The chain couples TRBV18 to TRBJ1-6; D may be TRBD1 (6 bases). The V end was cut by 0 bases, the J end by 6 bases, with 9 bases between. There are 15 residues in the CDR3. Germline CDR1 reads KGHSH; CDR2 reads LQKENI. The CDR3 DNA sequence: TGTGCCAGCTCACCACCACAGGGTCGTAATTCACCCCTCCACTTT. Protein: CASSPPQGRNSPLHF. Together with reference TRBV18 and TRBJ1-6, the CDR3 gives the full variable domain: NAGVMQNPRHLVRRRGQEARLRCSPMKGHSHVYWYRQLPEEGLKFMVYLQKENIIDESGMPKERFSAEFPKEGPSILRIQQVVRGDSAAYFCASSPPQGRNSPLHFGNGTRLTVT.

The V gene is TRBV12-3 or TRBV12-4, the J gene TRBJ1-2; no reliable D call. The CDR3 is 12 amino acids. V lost 2 bases and J lost 8, with 9 bases in between. The chain's CDR3 is CASSLWGDGYTF. The CDR3 DNA is TGTGCCAGCAGTTTATGGGGTGACGGCTACACCTTC.

The chain uses TRBV5-1 and TRBJ2-3; 7 positions agree with TRBD1. This CDR3 contains 16 residues. Trimming at V came to 0 bases and at J to 1 base, leaving 5 bases not matched to a gene. Germline values: CDR1 SGHRS, CDR2 YFSETQ. The CDR3 protein is CASSLGQGGGTDTQYF. The CDR3 DNA reads TGCGCCAGCAGCTTGGGACAGGGTGGGGGCACAGATACGCAGTATTTT.

The chain employs TRBV5-1 and TRBJ1-6; 7 bases are a match to TRBD1. J lost 0 bases, V lost 1 base, and 1 base had no gene match. Germline V CDR1 and CDR2: SGHRS, YFSETQ. The CDR3 length is 16 residues. DNA of the CDR3: TGCGCCAGCAGCTTGCAGGGGGGCTCCTATAATTCACCCCTCCACTTT. It specifies CASSLQGGSYNSPLHF. The whole variable domain, filled in from reference TRBV5-1 and TRBJ1-6, reads KAGVTQTPRYLIKTRGQQVTLSCSPISGHRSVSWYQQTPGQGLQFLFEYFSETQRNKGNFPGRFSGRQFSNSRSEMNVSTLELGDSALYLCASSLQGGSYNSPLHFGNGTRLTVT.

V and J are TRBV14 and TRBJ2-2, with D hard to call. The CDR3 loop spans 15 amino acids. Germline lookup yields CDR1 SGHDN and CDR2 FVKESK. The germline V and J ends were trimmed by 1 base and 2 bases, with 8 bases remaining between them. The DNA of the CDR3 is TGTGCCAGCAGCCAAGCGATGTTCAACACCGGGGAGCTGTTTTTT. Translated: CASSQAMFNTGELFF. Using reference TRBV14 and TRBJ2-2 for the parts outside the CDR3, the full variable domain is EAGVTQFPSHSVIEKGQTVTLRCDPISGHDNLYWYRRVMGKEIKFLLHFVKESKQDESGMPNNRFLAERTGGTYSTLKVQPAELEDSGVYFCASSQAMFNTGELFFGEGSRLTVL.

This chain links TRBV12-5 with TRBJ1-2; 11 bases are a match to TRBD1. This CDR3 is 19 amino acids long. The germline CDR1 and CDR2 sequences are LGHNT and FRNRAP. Trimming at V came to 2 bases and at J to 1 base, leaving 12 bases not matched to a gene. The chain's CDR3 is CASGLTLRDRGTDNYGYTF. In DNA, the CDR3 is TGTGCTAGTGGTTTGACCCTTAGGGACAGGGGGACGGATAACTATGGCTACACCTTC.

This chain uses TRBV11-2 with TRBJ1-1; TRBD1 agrees at 8 bases. This CDR3 has 16 amino acids. Germline V gene lookup returns CDR1 SGHAT and CDR2 FQNNGV. J gave up 5 bases and V 3 bases, and 11 bases lay outside the gene matches. The CDR3 protein is CASSFRTGRVRTEAFF. The CDR3 DNA reads as TGTGCCAGCAGCTTTAGGACAGGGCGGGTGAGGACTGAAGCTTTCTTT.

V gene TRBV29-1 combines with J gene TRBJ1-1; D gene uncertain. Trimming took off 6 bases at V and 1 base at J, with 9 bases between the two ends. The CDR3 is 12 residues long. Per germline, CDR1 SQVTM and CDR2 ANQGSEA. CDR3 protein: CSVLTQNTEAFF. CDR3 sequence (DNA): TGCAGCGTCCTCACACAGAACACTGAAGCTTTCTTT.

This chain connects TRBV28 to TRBJ2-1; D might be TRBD1 (5 bases). The germline gives CDR1 MDHEN, CDR2 SYDVKM. The CDR3 extends over 11 amino acids. Trimming cost V 11 bases and J 8 bases, with 13 bases left between them. The CDR3 here is CAGGARDEQFF. The CDR3 DNA is TGTGCCGGTGGGGCGCGCGATGAGCAGTTCTTC. The variable domain in full, with the rest retrieved from reference TRBV28 and TRBJ2-1, is DVKVTQSSRYLVKRTGEKVFLECVQDMDHENMFWYRQDPGLGLRLIYFSYDVKMKEKGDIPEGYSVSREKKERFSLILESASTNQTSMYLCAGGARDEQFFGPGTRLTVL.

V and J are TRBV7-9 and TRBJ1-1, with D tentatively TRBD1 (5 bases). The CDR3 contains 15 residues. Per the germline V gene, CDR1 is SEHNR and CDR2 is FQNEAQ (reference sequence). Trimming took off 4 bases at V and 0 bases at J, with 12 bases between the two ends. CDR3 sequence: CASSSGTAMNTEAFF. The CDR3 nucleotides read TGTGCCAGCAGCTCTGGGACGGCTATGAACACTGAAGCTTTCTTT.

This chain joins TRBV9 and TRBJ2-1; 7 bases align to TRBD2. Germline CDR1 is SGDLS and CDR2 is YYNGEE. After removal of 0 bases from V and 4 bases from J, the junction contained 4 bases not matched to a gene. This CDR3 has 15 residues. CDR3 coding DNA: TGTGCCAGCAGCGTAGGAGCGGGGAAGTACAATGAGCAGTTCTTC. It encodes CASSVGAGKYNEQFF.

This chain connects TRBV7-3 to TRBJ2-1; 7 bases match TRBD1. This CDR3 region has 15 residues. Looked up from germline, CDR1 is SGHTA and CDR2 is FQGTGA. With 5 bases clipped from V and 1 base from J, the junction kept 5 bases outside the gene matches. The CDR3 reads CASSQGRGSYNEQFF. The CDR3 nucleotides read TGTGCCAGCAGCCAGGGCAGGGGGTCCTACAATGAGCAGTTCTTC.

This chain links TRBV6-5 with TRBJ1-1, with D maybe TRBD1 (5 bases). Germline V lookup: CDR1 MNHEY, CDR2 SVGAGI. V was pared by 0 bases and J by 1 base, with 9 bases between. The CDR3 covers 15 residues. CDR3 sequence (DNA): TGTGCCAGCAGTTACTCGATAAGGGGGAACACTGAAGCTTTCTTT. It translates to CASSYSIRGNTEAFF.

V is TRBV18 and J is TRBJ1-6; D gene ambiguous. This CDR3 is built from 14 residues. CDR1 is KGHSH, CDR2 LQKENI, per germline. V lost 3 bases to trimming and J lost 11 bases, with 14 bases between them. The CDR3 bases are TGTGCCAGCTCACCCGAGGGAGGGAGGACACCCCTCCACTTT. Its translation is CASSPEGGRTPLHF. Full variable domain (outside the CDR3, taken from reference TRBV18 and TRBJ1-6): NAGVMQNPRHLVRRRGQEARLRCSPMKGHSHVYWYRQLPEEGLKFMVYLQKENIIDESGMPKERFSAEFPKEGPSILRIQQVVRGDSAAYFCASSPEGGRTPLHFGNGTRLTVT.

The chain joins TRBV25-1 to TRBJ2-1, with a weak D call TRBD2 (6 bases). The V end lost 5 bases, the J end lost 0 bases, and 14 bases lay between the germline ends. Germline lookup yields CDR1 MGHDK and CDR2 SYGVNS. This CDR3 has 16 residues. The CDR3 sequence: CASSTPQTSSYNEQFF. The CDR3 DNA reads TGTGCCAGCAGTACCCCCCAGACTAGCTCCTACAATGAGCAGTTCTTC.

The chain recombines TRBV2 with TRBJ1-5; possibly TRBD1 for D (6 bases). V was clipped by 6 bases and J by 3 bases, with 15 bases between them. CDR3 length: 15 amino acids. Germline lookup yields CDR1 SNHLY and CDR2 FYNNEI. CDR3 protein: CASRRGEGSNQPQHF. As DNA, the CDR3 is TGTGCCAGCAGGAGGGGGGAAGGGTCCAATCAGCCCCAGCATTTT.

This chain joins TRBV27 and TRBJ1-6, with a possible D match to TRBD1 (5 bases). Germline lookup yields CDR1 MNHEY and CDR2 SMNVEV (reference sequence). Trimming shortened V by 2 bases and J by 10 bases, and 12 bases separated the two germline ends. This CDR3 is built from 14 residues. In DNA, the CDR3 is TGTGCCAGCAGTTTAAGGCCGGGGGGGTCACCCCTCCACTTT. Translated: CASSLRPGGSPLHF.

The gene calls are TRBV29-1 and TRBJ2-7, with no clear D. V was pared by 4 bases and J by 0 bases, with 10 bases between. CDR3 length: 13 amino acids. Germline-derived CDR1 and CDR2 are SQVTM and ANQGSEA. The CDR3 nucleotides read TGCAGCGTTGGCTGGGCTAACTCCTACGAGCAGTACTTC. Its translation: CSVGWANSYEQYF.

The chain combines TRBV10-3 with TRBJ1-3; possible D gene TRBD1, 5 bases. CDR3 length equals 15 residues. Germline-derived CDR1 and CDR2 are ENHRY and SYGVKD. Trimming took off 1 base at V and 0 bases at J, with 7 bases between the two ends. The CDR3 DNA reads as TGTGCCATCAGTGAGTTGGGGGGCTCTGGAAACACCATATATTTT. Translated: CAISELGGSGNTIYF.